One and the same sample provided the 20 T cell receptor beta chains below, sequenced in a study of blood T cell repertoires in COVID-19. Measured with immunoSEQ multiplex PCR; TCRdb has only the in-frame clones, and not every one. The data hold some 130,000 clones, with approximately 82% observed a single time. The sequenced sample consisted of peripheral blood. The receptor source for this set is a man aged 55 to 70 who had recovered from COVID-19.

The CDR3 bases are TGTGCCACCAGCAGACCCCAGGGGCAGGCTTTCTTT. This gives the protein CATSRPQGQAFF. J is TRBJ1-1 and V is TRBV15; D might be TRBD1 (6 bases). This CDR3 region has 12 residues. Trimming took off 2 bases at V and 11 bases at J, with 12 bases between the two ends. Germline CDR1 reads LNHNV; CDR2 reads YYDKDF (reference sequence). Based on the CDR3 plus reference TRBV15 and TRBJ1-1, the full variable domain is DAMVIQNPRYQVTQFGKPVTLSCSQTLNHNVMYWYQQKSSQAPKLLFHYYDKDFNNEADTPDNFQSRRPNTSFCFLDIRSPGLGDTAMYLCATSRPQGQAFFGQGTRLTVV.

This chain uses TRBV28 with TRBJ1-4; 9 bases fit TRBD1. The CDR3 sequence is 18 residues long. Trimming at V came to 7 bases and at J to 7 bases, leaving 19 bases not matched to a gene. Germline CDR1 is MDHEN and CDR2 is SYDVKM. This CDR3 is CASTVLGTGTSLFEKLFF. As DNA, the CDR3 is TGTGCCAGCACTGTTTTGGGGACAGGGACCTCGCTCTTTGAAAAACTGTTTTTT.

V usage is TRBV2 and J usage is TRBJ1-2, with a weak D call TRBD1 (5 bases). V was cut by 3 bases and J by 8 bases, with 13 bases left in between. This CDR3 region has 13 residues. Germline V gene data show CDR1 as SNHLY and CDR2 as FYNNEI. The CDR3 DNA sequence: TGTGCCAGCAGTGACCAGGGATCGATGGGCTACACCTTC. It codes for CASSDQGSMGYTF.

This clone was seen a few times. V and J are TRBV27 and TRBJ1-2; the D gene is possibly TRBD1 (5 bases). The CDR3 is 14 residues long. The germline V gene encodes CDR1 MNHEY and CDR2 SMNVEV (reference sequence). V gave up 5 bases and J gave up 7 bases, with 17 bases separating them. CDR3 sequence: CASSPGRGVGGYTF. In DNA form, the CDR3 reads TGTGCCAGCAGTCCTGGGCGGGGGGTAGGTGGCTACACCTTC.

The chain combines TRBV5-1 with TRBJ1-6; D unclear. Germline-derived CDR1 and CDR2 are SGHRS and YFSETQ. The V gene lost 4 bases and the J gene lost 7 bases, with 12 bases spanning the gap. This CDR3 has 14 amino acids. The CDR3 region is CASSPGETNSPLHF. The CDR3 nucleotides are TGCGCCAGCAGCCCCGGGGAGACGAATTCACCCCTCCACTTT.

The V and J genes are TRBV19 and TRBJ2-1; 8 nucleotides agree with TRBD2. This CDR3 has 18 residues. Germline CDR1 reads LNHDA; CDR2 reads SQIVND (reference sequence). The V segment lost 3 bases and the J segment 8 bases; nucleotides outside the gene matches: 18. CDR3 nucleotide sequence: TGTGCCAGTAGTATGAGAGGGCGAGCGGGAGCATCTGGGGATGAGCAGTTCTTC. It specifies CASSMRGRAGASGDEQFF.

The chain has TRBV2 and TRBJ1-1; TRBD1 might be the D (5 bases). V dropped 5 bases and J dropped 4 bases, with 14 bases sitting between them. Germline CDR1 SNHLY, CDR2 FYNNEI. This CDR3 region has 14 residues. The CDR3: CASSLRELSTEAFF. CDR3 in DNA: TGTGCCAGCAGTCTCAGGGAATTGAGCACTGAAGCTTTCTTT.

This clone has only one observation. This chain uses TRBV2 with TRBJ1-6; TRBD1 agrees at 9 bases. V trimming: 4 bases; J trimming: 9 bases; junction bases outside the gene matches: 4. The CDR3 is made up of 14 amino acids. Germline-derived CDR1 and CDR2 are SNHLY and FYNNEI. This chain's CDR3 is CASSGDRVFSPLHF. In DNA, the CDR3 is TGTGCCAGCAGTGGGGACAGGGTATTTTCACCCCTCCACTTT. Full variable domain (rest looked up from reference TRBV2 and TRBJ1-6): EPEVTQTPSHQVTQMGQEVILRCVPISNHLYFYWYRQILGQKVEFLVSFYNNEISEKSEIFDDQFSVERPDGSNFTLKIRSTKLEDSAMYFCASSGDRVFSPLHFGNGTRLTVT.

The chain combines TRBV6-6 with TRBJ1-4; D not certain. CDR3 length: 15 amino acids. Germline lookup yields CDR1 MNHNY and CDR2 SVGAGI (reference sequence). V lost 6 bases, J lost 0 bases, and 11 bases lay in between. The CDR3 DNA reads TGTGCCAGCAGCCCGGACGGGACAACTAATGAAAAACTGTTTTTT. Encoded protein: CASSPDGTTNEKLFF.

The chain recombines TRBV28 with TRBJ2-2; 13 bases agree with TRBD2. The CDR3 is 17 residues long. CDR1 MDHEN and CDR2 SYDVKM come from the germline V gene. The V gene end was trimmed by 6 bases and the J gene end by 8 bases; junction bases not matched to a gene: 12. The CDR3 spells CASRQLAGGRISGELFF. Written as DNA, the CDR3 is TGTGCCAGCAGACAACTAGCGGGAGGGCGAATTTCGGGGGAGCTGTTTTTT.

The chain recombines TRBV30 with TRBJ2-7; TRBD2 aligns across 12 bases. The trim removed 4 bases at V and 5 bases at J, leaving 9 bases unmatched. Germline values: CDR1 GTSNPN, CDR2 SVGIG (reference sequence). This CDR3 contains 15 residues. The CDR3 protein is CAWNPGLAGLNEQYF. CDR3 DNA sequence: TGTGCCTGGAACCCGGGACTAGCGGGTCTGAACGAGCAGTACTTC.

In the case of this clone: A much larger clone differs from this one at a single base, so this may be a read error. J is TRBJ2-3 and V is TRBV9; TRBD2 agrees at 9 bases. This CDR3 spans 13 amino acids. J lost 3 bases, V lost 4 bases, and 0 bases had no gene match. From germline, CDR1 is SGDLS and CDR2 YYNGEE. In DNA form, the CDR3 reads TGTGCCAGCAGCCTAGCGGGGACAGATACGCAGTATTTT. Translating it yields CASSLAGTDTQYF.

This chain uses TRBV18 with TRBJ1-1; possible D gene TRBD1, 5 bases. Trimming took off 5 bases at V and 0 bases at J, with 13 bases between the two ends. In germline, CDR1 is KGHSH, CDR2 LQKENI. The CDR3 runs 15 residues. CDR3: CASSNDPGLNTEAFF. The CDR3 region has the DNA TGTGCCAGCTCAAACGACCCAGGGCTGAACACTGAAGCTTTCTTT.

This clone was seen many times. The V and J genes are TRBV14 and TRBJ2-1; D unclear. Trimming removed 0 bases at V and 0 bases at J, with 6 bases between. The CDR3 is made up of 15 amino acids. The V gene's germline CDR1 is SGHDN and CDR2 FVKESK. The CDR3 is CASSQDRSSYNEQFF. CDR3 nucleotide sequence: TGTGCCAGCAGCCAAGATAGGAGCTCCTACAATGAGCAGTTCTTC.

The DNA for the CDR3 is TGTGCCAGCAGCCCGACTAGCGGGGGGGCCCTCAATGAGCAGTTCTTC. Translated, it gives CASSPTSGGALNEQFF. The rearrangement uses TRBV7-3 and TRBJ2-1, with 14 bases that match TRBD2. J was trimmed by 6 bases and V by 5 bases; bases with no gene match: 6. The germline CDR1 and CDR2 sequences are SGHTA and FQGTGA. The CDR3 contains 16 residues.

The chain has TRBV7-2 and TRBJ2-1; possible D gene TRBD2, 6 bases. Germline assignment: CDR1 SGHTA and CDR2 FQGNSA. V lost 5 bases and J 4 bases, leaving 12 bases between the germline ends. This CDR3 has 14 amino acids. CDR3 region: CASSRAGPYNEQFF. DNA for the CDR3: TGTGCCAGCAGCCGGGCGGGGCCGTACAATGAGCAGTTCTTC.

This sequence joins TRBV9 and TRBJ2-7; D uncertain. Germline V gene lookup returns CDR1 SGDLS and CDR2 YYNGEE. V lost 4 bases to trimming and J lost 0 bases, with 17 bases between them. This CDR3 spans 16 amino acids. The CDR3 bases are TGTGCCAGCAGCTCTTCCGGGTCCACAAGCTCCTACGAGCAGTACTTC. This translates into CASSSSGSTSSYEQYF.

This rearrangement joins TRBV10-3 to TRBJ2-7; 7 bases map to TRBD1. The CDR3 extends over 14 amino acids. The germline CDR1 and CDR2 sequences are ENHRY and SYGVKD. Trimming at V came to 1 base and at J to 1 base, leaving 1 base not matched to a gene. The CDR3 loop reads CAISELGQSYEQYF. The CDR3 DNA sequence: TGTGCCATCAGTGAGTTGGGACAGTCCTACGAGCAGTACTTC.

The rearrangement uses TRBV7-9 and TRBJ2-1, with D possibly matching TRBD2 (5 bases). Between the trimmed V and J ends, which lost 4 bases and 4 bases, there was a span of 14 bases. The CDR3 is made up of 15 amino acids. Germline CDR1 and CDR2: SEHNR and FQNEAQ (reference sequence). CDR3 protein: CASSSQFRGYNEQFF. In DNA form, the CDR3 reads TGTGCCAGCAGCTCACAGTTCCGCGGGTACAATGAGCAGTTCTTC.

The chain joins TRBV9 to TRBJ2-3; TRBD1 matches 7 bases. This CDR3 spans 16 amino acids. Germline V lookup: CDR1 SGDLS, CDR2 YYNGEE. Germline trimming cut 0 bases from V and 4 bases from J; bases unmatched to any gene: 8. The CDR3 coding sequence is TGTGCCAGCAGCGTAGGGGCGGGCCAGGGGGCAGATACGCAGTATTTT. This codes for CASSVGAGQGADTQYF.